The sequence of this TCR beta chain was determined in a study of post-analysis software for immune sequencing data. Study-wide results and caveats: Elevated frequency relative to controls characterized 4 or 5 TRBV segments in patients, TRBV5-6, TRBV5-1 and TRBV20-1 among them. Controls' normalized Chao1 diversity significantly exceeded that of multiple sclerosis patients.

This clonotype has just one count. Its specificity is not known. The germline CDR1 and CDR2 sequences are LNHNV and YYDKDF (reference sequence). This CDR3 contains 15 residues. Trimming removed 0 bases at V and 9 bases at J, with 16 bases between. Incorporated into the TCR beta cDNA libraries were unique molecular identifiers, which served to reduce PCR and sequencing biases. Around 500,000 cDNA molecules were recovered from an input of roughly 0.95 to 10 million T cells. TCRdb independently ran MiXCR on the PCR reads; one entry per CDR3 protein. The data contain a few hundred thousand distinct CDR3 sequences, 35% to 45% of them seen just once; the ten biggest clones take up around 5.2%.

The chain employs TRBV15 and TRBJ2-3, with D unresolved. The TCR originated in a girl between 5 and 17 years old with multiple sclerosis. Material for sequencing was blood. CDR3 sequence: CATSREVLGFFTQYF. In nucleotides, the CDR3 is TGTGCCACCAGCAGAGAGGTGTTGGGGTTCTTCACGCAGTATTTT. Full variable domain (outside the CDR3, taken from reference TRBV15 and TRBJ2-3): DAMVIQNPRYQVTQFGKPVTLSCSQTLNHNVMYWYQQKSSQAPKLLFHYYDKDFNNEADTPDNFQSRRPNTSFCFLDIRSPGLGDTAMYLCATSREVLGFFTQYFGPGTRLTVL.